The 32 T cell receptor beta chains given below trace back to one sample, sequenced in a study of blood T cell repertoires in COVID-19. TCRdb's copy holds only in-frame clones and misses some; the assay was immunoSEQ multiplex PCR. The sample carries about 88,000 clones, around 85% recorded once. Sequencing was carried out using peripheral blood. All receptors come from a woman aged 55-69 years with COVID-19, enrolled during active disease.

This clone was seen just once. The chain joins TRBV11-2 to TRBJ2-1; TRBD1 matches 7 bases. Per the germline V gene, CDR1 is SGHAT and CDR2 is FQNNGV. Trimming took 5 bases from V and 5 from J; bases not matched to a gene: 6. The CDR3 runs to 14 residues. CDR3 protein: CASSPRDSNNEQFF. The CDR3 region has the DNA TGTGCCAGCAGCCCCCGGGACAGCAACAATGAGCAGTTCTTC.

V usage is TRBV12-3 or TRBV12-4 and J usage is TRBJ2-4; D is perhaps TRBD2 (5 bases). The CDR3 runs to 13 residues. V was shortened by 7 bases and J by 3 bases, with 10 bases between the two germline ends. In DNA form, the CDR3 reads TGTGCCAGCAAAACCGGGAACAAAAACATTCAGTACTTC. The encoded protein is CASKTGNKNIQYF.

A word on this clone: Other DNA sequences of this sample code for an identical CDR3. The chain links TRBV6-5 to TRBJ1-1; a possible D gene is TRBD1 (6 bases). This CDR3 region has 15 residues. Germline lookup yields CDR1 MNHEY and CDR2 SVGAGI. V was pared by 0 bases and J by 2 bases, with 10 bases between. CDR3 in DNA: TGTGCCAGCAGTTACTCCTCCAGGGGAAACACTGAAGCTTTCTTT. As protein: CASSYSSRGNTEAFF.

CDR3 DNA: TGTGCCAGCAGTAAACAGGCGGGAGGAGGTTTCGGTTCACCCCTCCACTTT. Protein product: CASSKQAGGGFGSPLHF. This sequence joins TRBV6-2 or TRBV6-3 and TRBJ1-6; a possible D gene is TRBD1 (5 bases). Per germline, CDR1 MNHEY and CDR2 SVGEGT. Between the trimmed V and J ends, which lost 5 bases and 9 bases, there was a span of 23 bases. The CDR3 is 17 amino acids.

The chain couples TRBV6-5 to TRBJ1-4; TRBD1 is a possible D gene (6 bases). CDR1 MNHEY and CDR2 SVGAGI come from the germline V gene. V dropped 6 bases and J dropped 8 bases, with 10 bases sitting between them. This CDR3 is built from 12 residues. CDR3 sequence reads: CASRKGGEKLFF. CDR3 nucleotide sequence: TGTGCCAGCAGGAAAGGGGGAGAAAAACTGTTTTTT.

The gene calls are TRBV30 and TRBJ2-1; 12 nucleotides align to TRBD2. Germline V gene lookup returns CDR1 GTSNPN and CDR2 SVGIG (reference sequence). The junction had 4 bases not matched to a gene; V was cut back by 5 bases and J by 5 bases. The CDR3 has 14 amino acids. CDR3 sequence reads: CAWERTSGDNEQFF. The CDR3 DNA is TGTGCCTGGGAGAGGACTAGCGGGGACAATGAGCAGTTCTTC.

The rearrangement joins TRBV28 to TRBJ2-6; D remains unclear. V lost 5 bases and J 0 bases, leaving 5 bases between the germline ends. This CDR3 region has 14 residues. Germline V gives CDR1 MDHEN, CDR2 SYDVKM. The CDR3, as DNA: TGTGCCAGCAGTCGACTCTCTGGGGCCAACGTCCTGACTTTC. Translated, it gives CASSRLSGANVLTF.

In this sample, this clone turned up once. The V and J genes are TRBV6-5 and TRBJ1-1; D might be TRBD1 (5 bases). Trimming cost V 2 bases and J 5 bases, with 18 bases left between them. Germline CDR1 is MNHEY and CDR2 is SVGAGI. The CDR3 has 16 amino acids. The CDR3 region is CASSYRVLGARTEAFF. The DNA for the CDR3 is TGTGCCAGCAGTTACCGCGTTCTAGGGGCGCGGACTGAAGCTTTCTTT.

This chain uses TRBV18 with TRBJ2-5; 8 bases agree with TRBD1. CDR1 is KGHSH, CDR2 LQKENI, per germline. With V trimmed by 3 bases and J by 1 base, 1 base remained unmatched. The CDR3 covers 14 residues. CDR3 sequence reads: CASSPTGVQETQYF. Written as DNA, the CDR3 is TGTGCCAGCTCACCGACAGGGGTCCAAGAGACCCAGTACTTC.

The V and J genes are TRBV11-3 and TRBJ2-2; TRBD1 might be the D (6 bases). Germline CDR1 SGHNT, CDR2 YENEEA. CDR3 length equals 14 residues. V was trimmed by 1 base and J by 7 bases, leaving 10 bases between them. The CDR3 protein is CASSLGETGGELFF. CDR3 nucleotides: TGTGCCAGCAGCTTAGGGGAGACAGGCGGGGAGCTGTTTTTT.

DNA of the CDR3: TGTGCCAGCAGTTTAAATAGAAATGAAAAACTGTTTTTT. Its protein product is CASSLNRNEKLFF. This chain connects TRBV12-3 or TRBV12-4 to TRBJ1-4, with no clear D. The V gene lost 2 bases and the J gene lost 5 bases, with 6 bases spanning the gap. The CDR3 loop spans 13 amino acids.

The chain carries TRBV5-1 and TRBJ2-3; D is unresolved. Trimming removed 0 bases at V and 4 bases at J, with 9 bases between. Germline CDR1 reads SGHRS; CDR2 reads YFSETQ. The CDR3 length is 14 residues. This CDR3 is CASSLVLRADTQYF. In DNA, the CDR3 is TGCGCCAGCAGCTTGGTTCTCCGAGCAGATACGCAGTATTTT.

The gene calls are TRBV7-9 and TRBJ1-4; D unclear. The length of the CDR3 is 13 residues. Trimming stripped 2 bases from V and 8 bases from J, with 9 bases between. In germline, CDR1 is SEHNR, CDR2 FQNEAQ (reference sequence). CDR3 bases: TGTGCCAGCAGCTTAAGAGACACCGAAAAACTGTTTTTT. This translates into CASSLRDTEKLFF.

The chain recombines TRBV7-2 with TRBJ1-4; the match to TRBD1 covers 9 bases. This CDR3 contains 15 residues. Germline CDR1 and CDR2: SGHTA and FQGNSA. V lost 0 bases, J lost 6 bases, and 2 bases stayed unmatched. CDR3: CASSLAGTGYEKLFF. CDR3 DNA sequence: TGTGCCAGCAGCTTAGCCGGGACAGGGTATGAAAAACTGTTTTTT.

This clone came up once. This rearrangement joins TRBV7-8 to TRBJ1-2, with 8 positions matching TRBD1. Germline V gene data show CDR1 as SGHVS and CDR2 as FQNEAQ. The junction had 9 bases not matched to a gene; V was cut back by 5 bases and J by 4 bases. The CDR3 covers 15 residues. CDR3 in DNA: TGTGCCAGCAGCCCGGACAGACAGGGGTTCTATGGCTACACCTTC. It yields the protein CASSPDRQGFYGYTF.

This clone showed up just once. V and J are TRBV5-6 and TRBJ2-3, with D tentatively TRBD2 (6 bases). CDR1 is SGHDT and CDR2 is YYEEEE in the germline V gene. The CDR3 runs to 15 residues. V was pared by 4 bases and J by 2 bases, with 14 bases between. The CDR3 nucleotides are TGTGCCAGCAGCCGTTGGGGAGGAGCCACAGATACGCAGTATTTT. This encodes CASSRWGGATDTQYF.

The V call is TRBV3-1 (or the pseudogene TRBV3-2), the J call TRBJ2-7; 10 nucleotides agree with TRBD1. This CDR3 spans 15 amino acids. Germline CDR1 reads LGHDT; CDR2 reads YNNKEL (reference sequence). Unmatched junction bases numbered 6, after V lost 3 bases and J lost 4 bases. In nucleotides, the CDR3 is TGTGCCAGCAGCCAGCCGGGGACAGGGGTATACGAGCAGTACTTC. Translating it yields CASSQPGTGVYEQYF.

The chain combines TRBV13 with TRBJ2-1; TRBD1 matches 7 bases. V shed 5 bases and J 2 bases; nucleotides not matched to a gene: 6. Germline loops: CDR1 PRHDT, CDR2 FYEKMQ (reference sequence). The CDR3 has 15 residues. CDR3 DNA: TGTGCCAGCAGCCCCGACAGGGATGCCTACAATGAGCAGTTCTTC. It is translated as CASSPDRDAYNEQFF.

This clone came up once. The chain uses TRBV5-6 and TRBJ1-2; 8 nucleotides align to TRBD1. Germline V gives CDR1 SGHDT, CDR2 YYEEEE. The CDR3 is made up of 14 amino acids. Trimming cost V 1 base and J 8 bases; bases outside gene matches: 7. Here the CDR3 reads CASSLTGGDTGYTF. CDR3 DNA sequence: TGTGCCAGCAGCTTGACAGGGGGAGACACCGGCTACACCTTC.

The chain is built from TRBV5-1 and TRBJ2-3, with TRBD2 matching over 11 bases. This CDR3 is built from 16 residues. CDR1 and CDR2 from the germline V gene are SGHRS and YFSETQ. J was trimmed by 0 bases and V by 5 bases; bases with no gene match: 5. CDR3 in DNA: TGCGCCAGCAGGGTAGGGACTAGCGGTAGCACAGATACGCAGTATTTT. It is translated as CASRVGTSGSTDTQYF.

The genes are TRBV28 and TRBJ1-5; 10 bases fit TRBD1. Germline V lookup: CDR1 MDHEN, CDR2 SYDVKM. Losses at the gene ends were 5 bases for V and 0 bases for J; bases not matched to a gene: 7. This CDR3 region has 17 residues. The CDR3 reads CASSDRDRGNSNQPQHF. The CDR3 nucleotides read TGTGCCAGCAGTGACCGGGACAGGGGAAATAGCAATCAGCCCCAGCATTTT.

The gene calls are TRBV7-9 and TRBJ1-1, with a possible D match to TRBD1 (6 bases). This CDR3 region has 16 residues. Germline CDR1 reads SEHNR; CDR2 reads FQNEAQ (reference sequence). Trimming took 5 bases from V and 1 from J, leaving 17 bases between them. The CDR3, as DNA: TGTGCCAGCAGCCCTTTGTGGACAGCTCCGAACACTGAAGCTTTCTTT. Translating gives CASSPLWTAPNTEAFF.

The chain joins TRBV7-3 to TRBJ1-6; the match to TRBD1 covers 7 bases. CDR1 and CDR2 from the germline V gene are SGHTA and FQGTGA. V was clipped by 1 base and J by 7 bases; unmatched bases: 1. The length of the CDR3 is 14 residues. CDR3 DNA sequence: TGTGCCAGCAGCTTAATGGGACAGAATTCACCCCTCCACTTT. This translates into CASSLMGQNSPLHF.

The table lists this clone with a count of one. This chain connects TRBV20-1 to TRBJ1-1; D call uncertain. This CDR3 comprises 11 residues. Germline V gene lookup returns CDR1 DFQATT and CDR2 SNEGSKA (reference sequence). Trimming removed 6 bases from V and 1 base from J, with 6 bases in between. CDR3 in DNA: TGCAGTGCCGAGGAGAACACTGAAGCTTTCTTT. This translates into CSAEENTEAFF.

This clone occurred once. The chain is built from TRBV5-6 and TRBJ1-3; no reliable D call. CDR3 size: 16 residues. CDR1 is SGHDT, CDR2 YYEEEE, per germline. Deletions cut 4 bases from V and 0 bases from J, with 14 bases between. CDR3 nucleotides: TGTGCCAGCAGCGGAGGTACAGCGAGCTCTGGAAACACCATATATTTT. The encoded protein is CASSGGTASSGNTIYF.

J is TRBJ1-2 and V is TRBV4-2; 7 nucleotides agree with TRBD1. Germline-derived CDR1 and CDR2 are LGHNA and YNFKEQ. Losses at the gene ends were 2 bases for V and 4 bases for J; bases not matched to a gene: 1. This CDR3 contains 13 residues. For the CDR3, the DNA is TGTGCCAGCAGCCAAAACAGGGGCTATGGCTACACCTTC. Its protein product is CASSQNRGYGYTF.

The chain links TRBV4-2 to TRBJ1-1, with a possible D match to TRBD1 (5 bases). The CDR3 loop spans 14 amino acids. V lost 7 bases and J lost 4, with 16 bases in between. CDR1 LGHNA and CDR2 YNFKEQ come from the germline V gene. Here the CDR3 reads CASNPLGGGTEAFF. CDR3 nucleotides: TGTGCCAGCAACCCCTTGGGGGGGGGCACTGAAGCTTTCTTT.

The chain carries TRBV30 and TRBJ1-3, with D unresolved. This CDR3 is built from 14 residues. Trimming removed 3 bases from V and 4 bases from J, with 13 bases in between. In germline, CDR1 is GTSNPN, CDR2 SVGIG (reference sequence). The CDR3: CAWSQRESGNTIYF. In DNA, the CDR3 is TGTGCCTGGAGCCAACGGGAGTCGGGAAACACCATATATTTT.

CDR3 nucleotide sequence: TGTGCCAGCTCACCACAACTCATAAGGGGGAACACTGAAGCTTTCTTT. This sequence encodes CASSPQLIRGNTEAFF. The gene calls are TRBV18 and TRBJ1-1, with a tentative D call TRBD1 (5 bases). CDR1 is KGHSH and CDR2 is LQKENI in the germline V gene. The CDR3 loop spans 16 amino acids. Between the trimmed V and J ends, which lost 1 base and 1 base, there was a span of 13 bases. Complete variable domain (other parts from reference TRBV18 and TRBJ1-1): NAGVMQNPRHLVRRRGQEARLRCSPMKGHSHVYWYRQLPEEGLKFMVYLQKENIIDESGMPKERFSAEFPKEGPSILRIQQVVRGDSAAYFCASSPQLIRGNTEAFFGQGTRLTVV.

V is TRBV10-2 and J is TRBJ1-5; D gene unclear. Germline values: CDR1 WSHSY, CDR2 SAAADI. With 2 bases removed from V and 0 bases from J, the gap between germline ends came to 14 bases. CDR3 length: 17 residues. The CDR3 region is CASSEISPGYSNQPQHF. CDR3 sequence (DNA): TGCGCCAGCAGTGAGATCTCACCAGGCTATAGCAATCAGCCCCAGCATTTT.

The chain employs TRBV7-9 and TRBJ1-6; D possibly corresponds to TRBD1 (5 bases). V lost 7 bases, J lost 5 bases, and 9 bases lay in between. This CDR3 is built from 13 residues. CDR1 is SEHNR, CDR2 FQNEAQ, per germline (reference sequence). CDR3 loop: CASMGGNNSPLHF. The DNA of the CDR3 is TGTGCCAGCATGGGGGGTAATAATTCACCCCTCCACTTT.

This sequence joins TRBV7-9 and TRBJ2-7; the match to TRBD1 covers 7 bases. V lost 5 bases to trimming and J lost 9 bases; unmatched junction nucleotides: 7. The CDR3 is 12 amino acids. Germline V gene sequence: CDR1 SEHNR, CDR2 FQNEAQ (reference sequence). The CDR3 DNA is TGTGCCAGCAGCCCCCAGGACAGGCCGCAGTACTTC. Its protein is CASSPQDRPQYF.